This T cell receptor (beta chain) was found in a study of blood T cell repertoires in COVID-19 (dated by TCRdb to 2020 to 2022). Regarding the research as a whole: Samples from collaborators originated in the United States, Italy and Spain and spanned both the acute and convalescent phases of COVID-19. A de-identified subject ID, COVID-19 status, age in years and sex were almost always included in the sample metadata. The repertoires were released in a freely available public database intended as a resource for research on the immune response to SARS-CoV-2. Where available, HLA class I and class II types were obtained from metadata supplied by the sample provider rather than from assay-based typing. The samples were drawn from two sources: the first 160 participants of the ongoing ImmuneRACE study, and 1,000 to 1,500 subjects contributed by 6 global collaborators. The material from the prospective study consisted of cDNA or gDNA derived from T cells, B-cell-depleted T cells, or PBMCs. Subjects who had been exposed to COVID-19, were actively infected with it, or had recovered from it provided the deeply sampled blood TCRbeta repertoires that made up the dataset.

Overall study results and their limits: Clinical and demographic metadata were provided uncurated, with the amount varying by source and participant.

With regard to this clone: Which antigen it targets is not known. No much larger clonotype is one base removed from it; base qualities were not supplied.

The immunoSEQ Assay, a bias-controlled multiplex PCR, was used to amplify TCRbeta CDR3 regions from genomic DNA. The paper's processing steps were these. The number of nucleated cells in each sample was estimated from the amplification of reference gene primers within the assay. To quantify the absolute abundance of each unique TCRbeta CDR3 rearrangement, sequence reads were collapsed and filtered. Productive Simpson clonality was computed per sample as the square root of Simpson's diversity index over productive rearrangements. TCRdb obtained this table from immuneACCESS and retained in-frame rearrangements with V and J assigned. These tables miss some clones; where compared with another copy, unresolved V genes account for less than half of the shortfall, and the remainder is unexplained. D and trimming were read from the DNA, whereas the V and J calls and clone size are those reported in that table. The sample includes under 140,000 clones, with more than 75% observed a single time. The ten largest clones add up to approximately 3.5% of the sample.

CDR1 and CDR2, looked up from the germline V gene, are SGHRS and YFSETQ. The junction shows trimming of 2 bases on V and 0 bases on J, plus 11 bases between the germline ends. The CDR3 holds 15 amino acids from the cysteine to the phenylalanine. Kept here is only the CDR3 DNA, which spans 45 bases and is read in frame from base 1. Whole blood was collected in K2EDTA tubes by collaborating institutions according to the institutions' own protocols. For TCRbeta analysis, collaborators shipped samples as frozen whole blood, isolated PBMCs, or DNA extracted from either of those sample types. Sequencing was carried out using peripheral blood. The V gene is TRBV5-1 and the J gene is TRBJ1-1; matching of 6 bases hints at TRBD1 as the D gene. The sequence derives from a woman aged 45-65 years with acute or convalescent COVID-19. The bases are TGCGCCAGCAGCTTTGCGGGGGGCATGAACACTGAAGCTTTCTTT. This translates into CASSFAGGMNTEAFF.